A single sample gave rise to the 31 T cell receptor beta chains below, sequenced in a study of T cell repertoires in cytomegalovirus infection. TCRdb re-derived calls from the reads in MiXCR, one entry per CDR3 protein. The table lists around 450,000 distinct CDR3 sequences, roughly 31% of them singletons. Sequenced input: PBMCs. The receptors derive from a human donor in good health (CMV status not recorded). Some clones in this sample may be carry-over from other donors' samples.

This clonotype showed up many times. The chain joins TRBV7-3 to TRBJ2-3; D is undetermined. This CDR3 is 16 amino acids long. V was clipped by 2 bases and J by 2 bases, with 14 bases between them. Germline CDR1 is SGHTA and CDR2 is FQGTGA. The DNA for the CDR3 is TGTGCCAGCAGCTTATCGCCGGGCCTCCACACAGATACGCAGTATTTT. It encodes CASSLSPGLHTDTQYF.

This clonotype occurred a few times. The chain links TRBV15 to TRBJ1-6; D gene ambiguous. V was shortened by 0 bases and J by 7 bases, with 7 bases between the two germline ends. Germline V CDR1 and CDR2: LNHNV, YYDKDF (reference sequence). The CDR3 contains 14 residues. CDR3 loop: CATSRDLVNSPLHF. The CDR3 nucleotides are TGTGCCACCAGCAGAGATTTGGTAAATTCACCCCTCCACTTT.

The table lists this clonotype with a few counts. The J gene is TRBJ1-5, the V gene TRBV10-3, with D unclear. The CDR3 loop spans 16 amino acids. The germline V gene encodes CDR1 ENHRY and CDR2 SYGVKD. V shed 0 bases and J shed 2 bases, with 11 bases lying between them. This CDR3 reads CAISESRGRGNQPQHF. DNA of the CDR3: TGTGCCATCAGTGAGTCACGGGGAAGAGGCAATCAGCCCCAGCATTTT.

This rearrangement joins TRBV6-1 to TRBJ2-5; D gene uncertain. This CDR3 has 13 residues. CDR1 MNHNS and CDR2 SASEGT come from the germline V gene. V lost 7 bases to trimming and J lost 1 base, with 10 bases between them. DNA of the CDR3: TGTGCCAGCACCAGACACTCCCAAGAGACCCAGTACTTC. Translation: CASTRHSQETQYF.

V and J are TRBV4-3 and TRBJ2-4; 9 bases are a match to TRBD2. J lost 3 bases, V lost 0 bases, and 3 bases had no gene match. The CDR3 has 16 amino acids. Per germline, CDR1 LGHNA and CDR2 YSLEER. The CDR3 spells CASSQDTAGGKNIQYF. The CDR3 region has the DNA TGCGCCAGCAGCCAAGATACAGCGGGGGGCAAAAACATTCAGTACTTC.

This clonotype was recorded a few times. This chain's CDR3 is CASSPTVGANVLTF. The CDR3 DNA sequence: TGTGCCAGCAGCCCTACCGTTGGGGCCAACGTCCTGACTTTC. The chain couples TRBV11-2 to TRBJ2-6; D is ambiguous. V lost 5 bases to trimming and J lost 3 bases, with 8 bases between them. The CDR3 is 14 amino acids. The V gene's germline CDR1 is SGHAT and CDR2 FQNNGV. The full variable domain, its missing parts supplied by reference TRBV11-2 and TRBJ2-6, is EAGVAQSPRYKIIEKRQSVAFWCNPISGHATLYWYQQILGQGPKLLIQFQNNGVVDDSQLPKDRFSAERLKGVDSTLKIQPAKLEDSAVYLCASSPTVGANVLTFGAGSRLTVL.

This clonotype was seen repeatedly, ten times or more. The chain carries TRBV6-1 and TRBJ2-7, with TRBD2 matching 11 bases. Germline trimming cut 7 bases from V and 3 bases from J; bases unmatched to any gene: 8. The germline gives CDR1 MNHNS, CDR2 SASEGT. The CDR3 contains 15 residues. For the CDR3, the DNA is TGTGCCAGCAACATACTAGCGGGGGAAATCTACGAGCAGTACTTC. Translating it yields CASNILAGEIYEQYF.

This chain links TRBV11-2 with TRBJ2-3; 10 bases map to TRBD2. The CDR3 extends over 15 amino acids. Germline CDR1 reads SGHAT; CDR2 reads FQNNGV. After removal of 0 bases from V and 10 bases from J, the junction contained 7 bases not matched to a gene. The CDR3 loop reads CASSLEALAGAAQYF. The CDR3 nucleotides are TGTGCCAGCAGCTTAGAGGCTCTAGCGGGGGCGGCGCAGTATTTT.

The CDR3 DNA is TGTGCCACCAGCAGGGACCGGAAGTCAGGGGTTGCTGGCTACACCTTC. Residues: CATSRDRKSGVAGYTF. The chain has TRBV15 and TRBJ1-2; D perhaps matches TRBD1 (6 bases). The germline gives CDR1 LNHNV, CDR2 YYDKDF (reference sequence). V gave up 3 bases and J gave up 7 bases, with 21 bases separating them. This CDR3 contains 16 residues.

This CDR3 reads CASSQGGGGSYNSPLHF. The CDR3 DNA reads as TGCGCCAGCAGCCAAGGGGGCGGGGGCTCCTATAATTCACCCCTCCACTTT. This chain uses TRBV4-1 with TRBJ1-6; possible D gene TRBD1, 5 bases. The germline V gene encodes CDR1 MGHRA and CDR2 YSYEKL. V lost 1 base, J lost 0 bases, and 10 bases lay in between. The length of the CDR3 is 17 residues.

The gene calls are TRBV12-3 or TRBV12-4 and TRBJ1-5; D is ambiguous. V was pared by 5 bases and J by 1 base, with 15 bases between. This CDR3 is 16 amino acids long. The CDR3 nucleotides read TGTGCCAGCAGTCCCAACTGGGCAGCCAGCAATCAGCCCCAGCATTTT. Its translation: CASSPNWAASNQPQHF.

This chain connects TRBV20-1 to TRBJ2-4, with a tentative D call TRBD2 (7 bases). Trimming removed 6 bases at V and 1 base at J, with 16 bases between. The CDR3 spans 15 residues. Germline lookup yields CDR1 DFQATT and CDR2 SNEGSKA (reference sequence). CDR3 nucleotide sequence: TGCAGTGCGAGGGGGGGGGTCCGCGCCAAAAACATTCAGTACTTC. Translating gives CSARGGVRAKNIQYF.

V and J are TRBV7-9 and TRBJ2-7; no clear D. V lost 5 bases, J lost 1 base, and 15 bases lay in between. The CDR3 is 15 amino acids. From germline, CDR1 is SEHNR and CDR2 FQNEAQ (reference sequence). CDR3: CASSIRTGESYEQYF. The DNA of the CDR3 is TGTGCCAGCAGCATTAGGACCGGAGAGTCCTACGAGCAGTACTTC.

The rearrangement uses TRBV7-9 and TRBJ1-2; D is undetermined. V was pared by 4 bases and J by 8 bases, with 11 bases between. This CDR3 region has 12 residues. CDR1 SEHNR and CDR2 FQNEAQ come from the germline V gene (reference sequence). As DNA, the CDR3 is TGTGCCAGCAGCTCGCGTCTCTTAGGCTACACCTTC. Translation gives CASSSRLLGYTF.

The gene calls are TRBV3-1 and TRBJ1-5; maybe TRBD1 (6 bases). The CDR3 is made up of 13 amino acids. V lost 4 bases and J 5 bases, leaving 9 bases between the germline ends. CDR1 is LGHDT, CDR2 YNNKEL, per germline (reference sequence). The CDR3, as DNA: TGTGCCAGCAGCCGGGACATACATCAGCCCCAGCATTTT. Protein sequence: CASSRDIHQPQHF.

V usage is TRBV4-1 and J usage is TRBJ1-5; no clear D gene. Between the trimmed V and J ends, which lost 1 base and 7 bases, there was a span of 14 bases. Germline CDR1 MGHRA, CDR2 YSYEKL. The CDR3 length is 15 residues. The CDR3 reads CASSQGYVLGQPQHF. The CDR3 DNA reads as TGCGCCAGCAGCCAAGGATATGTTTTAGGCCAGCCCCAGCATTTT.

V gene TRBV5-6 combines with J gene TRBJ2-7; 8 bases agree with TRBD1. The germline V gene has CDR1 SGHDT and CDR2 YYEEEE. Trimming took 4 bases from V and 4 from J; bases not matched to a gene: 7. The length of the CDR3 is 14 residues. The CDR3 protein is CASSTRTGCYEQYF. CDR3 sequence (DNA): TGTGCCAGCAGCACTAGGACAGGGTGTTACGAGCAGTACTTC.

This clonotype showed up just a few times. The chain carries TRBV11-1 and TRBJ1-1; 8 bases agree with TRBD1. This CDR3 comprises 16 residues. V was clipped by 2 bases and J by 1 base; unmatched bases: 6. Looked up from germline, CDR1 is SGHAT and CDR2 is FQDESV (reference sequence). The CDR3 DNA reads TGTGCCAGCAGCTTACGCACCGGACAGGGGAACACTGAAGCTTTCTTT. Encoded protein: CASSLRTGQGNTEAFF.

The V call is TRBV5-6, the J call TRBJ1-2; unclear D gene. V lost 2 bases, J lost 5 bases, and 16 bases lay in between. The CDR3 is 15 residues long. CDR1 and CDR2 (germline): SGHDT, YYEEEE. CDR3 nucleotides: TGTGCCAGCAGCTTCGGAATTACTTTTACTTATGGCTACACCTTC. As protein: CASSFGITFTYGYTF.

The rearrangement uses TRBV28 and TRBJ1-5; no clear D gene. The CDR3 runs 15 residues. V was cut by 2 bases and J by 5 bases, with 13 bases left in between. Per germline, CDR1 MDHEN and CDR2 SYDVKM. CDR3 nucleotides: TGTGCCAGCAGTTTAAGGTCGTCAGACTATCAGCCCCAGCATTTT. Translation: CASSLRSSDYQPQHF.

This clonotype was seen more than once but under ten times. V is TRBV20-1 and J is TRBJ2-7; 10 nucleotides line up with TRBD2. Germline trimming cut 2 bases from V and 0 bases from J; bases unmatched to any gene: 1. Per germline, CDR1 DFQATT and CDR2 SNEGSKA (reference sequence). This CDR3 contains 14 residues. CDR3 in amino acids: CSARPSGGSYEQYF. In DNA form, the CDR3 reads TGCAGTGCTAGACCTAGCGGGGGCTCCTACGAGCAGTACTTC.

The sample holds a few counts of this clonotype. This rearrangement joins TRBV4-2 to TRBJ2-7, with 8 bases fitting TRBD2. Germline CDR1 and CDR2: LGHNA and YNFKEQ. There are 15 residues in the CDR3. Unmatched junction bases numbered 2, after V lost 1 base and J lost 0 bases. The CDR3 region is CASSQVSGTSYEQYF. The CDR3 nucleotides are TGTGCCAGCAGCCAAGTTAGCGGGACCTCCTACGAGCAGTACTTC.

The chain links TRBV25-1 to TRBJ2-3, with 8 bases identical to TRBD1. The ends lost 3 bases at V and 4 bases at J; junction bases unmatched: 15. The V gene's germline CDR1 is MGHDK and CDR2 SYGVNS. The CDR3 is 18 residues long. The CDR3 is CASSEHSTGVGMADTQYF. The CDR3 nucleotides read TGTGCCAGCAGTGAGCATTCGACAGGGGTCGGGATGGCAGATACGCAGTATTTT.

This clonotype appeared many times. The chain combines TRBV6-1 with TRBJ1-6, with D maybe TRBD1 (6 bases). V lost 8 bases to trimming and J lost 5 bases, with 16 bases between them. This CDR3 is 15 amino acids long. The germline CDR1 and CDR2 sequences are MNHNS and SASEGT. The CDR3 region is CASAPNRDNNSPLHF. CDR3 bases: TGTGCCAGCGCCCCGAACAGGGATAATAATTCACCCCTCCACTTT.

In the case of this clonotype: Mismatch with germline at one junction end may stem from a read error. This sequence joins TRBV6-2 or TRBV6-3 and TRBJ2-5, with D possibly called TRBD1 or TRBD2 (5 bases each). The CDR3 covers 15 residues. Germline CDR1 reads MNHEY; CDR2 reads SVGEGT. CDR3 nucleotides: TGTGCCCGCAGTTACCTCCCGGGACACCAAGAGACCCAGTACTTC. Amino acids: CARSYLPGHQETQYF.

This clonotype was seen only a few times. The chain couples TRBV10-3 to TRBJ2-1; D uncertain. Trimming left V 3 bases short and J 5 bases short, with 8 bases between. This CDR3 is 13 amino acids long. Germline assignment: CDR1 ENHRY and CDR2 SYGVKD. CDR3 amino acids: CAISDDPNNEQFF. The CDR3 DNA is TGTGCCATCAGTGATGACCCTAACAATGAGCAGTTCTTC.

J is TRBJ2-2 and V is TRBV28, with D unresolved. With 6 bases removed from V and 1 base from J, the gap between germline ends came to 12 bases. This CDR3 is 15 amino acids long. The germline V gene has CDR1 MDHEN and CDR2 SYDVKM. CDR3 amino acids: CASSNDWENTGELFF. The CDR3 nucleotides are TGTGCCAGCAGCAACGACTGGGAGAACACCGGGGAGCTGTTTTTT.

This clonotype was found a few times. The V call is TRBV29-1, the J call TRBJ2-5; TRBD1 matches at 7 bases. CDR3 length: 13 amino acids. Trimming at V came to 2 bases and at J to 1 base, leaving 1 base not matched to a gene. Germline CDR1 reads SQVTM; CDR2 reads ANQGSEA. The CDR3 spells CSVERTGQETQYF. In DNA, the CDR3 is TGCAGCGTTGAAAGGACAGGCCAAGAGACCCAGTACTTC.

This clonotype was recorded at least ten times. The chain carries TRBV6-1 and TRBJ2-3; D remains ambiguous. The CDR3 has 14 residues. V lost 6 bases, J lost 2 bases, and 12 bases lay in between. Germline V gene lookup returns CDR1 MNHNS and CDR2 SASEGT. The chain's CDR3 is CASRETGYTDTQYF. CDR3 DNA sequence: TGTGCCAGCAGGGAGACCGGATACACAGATACGCAGTATTTT.

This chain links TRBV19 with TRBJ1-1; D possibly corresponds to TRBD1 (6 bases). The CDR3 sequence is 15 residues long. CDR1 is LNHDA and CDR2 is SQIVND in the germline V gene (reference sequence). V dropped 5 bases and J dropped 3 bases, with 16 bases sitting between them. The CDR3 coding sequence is TGTGCCAGTAGTTTTGGGGGCCCCCTCCACACTGAAGCTTTCTTT. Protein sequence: CASSFGGPLHTEAFF.

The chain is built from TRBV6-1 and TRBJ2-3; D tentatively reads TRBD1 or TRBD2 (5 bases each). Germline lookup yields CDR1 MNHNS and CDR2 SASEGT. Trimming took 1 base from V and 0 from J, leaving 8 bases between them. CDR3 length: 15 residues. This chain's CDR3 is CASSEVGPSTDTQYF. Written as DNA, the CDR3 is TGTGCCAGCAGTGAAGTGGGACCAAGCACAGATACGCAGTATTTT.